The entry below gives a single T cell receptor (beta chain) sequence along with its context. What it recognizes is unknown. Produced via immunoSEQ multiplex PCR; TCRdb's table is partial and in-frame only. The table includes some 300,000 clones, around four fifths detected once. The data derive from a study of Ad26.COV2.S vaccination and SARS-CoV-2 variants. Turning to the study itself: It was the COV1001 Ad26.COV2.S trial arm that included the donor. Once or twice, 56 days apart, Ad26.COV2.S was delivered intramuscularly. General study points: Vaccinated and placebo-treated recipients had similar non-spike TCR breadth.

Documented treatment: roughly 18 received Ad26.COV2.S at low or high dose, single or two shots; 5 received placebo; per-sample allocation not given. At day 63 after the first vaccine or placebo injection, samples were drawn. The donor's status was that of an adult aged 18-55 years in Boston. Losses at the gene ends were 8 bases for V and 4 bases for J; bases not matched to a gene: 10. Per germline, CDR1 MNHEY and CDR2 SMNVEV (reference sequence). The CDR3 extends over 15 amino acids. The sequencing here drew on peripheral blood, taken in a trial of Ad26.COV2.S vaccine versus placebo. The V call is TRBV27, the J call TRBJ2-3, with 9 bases lining up with TRBD2. The receptor comes from a person between 18 and 60 years old who received the Ad26.COV2.S COVID-19 vaccine or a placebo. Written as DNA, the CDR3 is TGTGCCAGCTTGCGGCGCGGGGGGGCCGCAGATACGCAGTATTTT. It yields the protein CASLRRGGAADTQYF.